Presented here are 18 T cell receptor beta chains from one specimen sequenced in a study of cytomegalovirus exposure and HLA in healthy donors. Use of 60 Vbeta and 13 Jbeta primers characterized the PCR. Profiling relied on immunoSEQ multiplex PCR, and the TCRdb table lists in-frame clones only, not all of them. The sample holds 72,000 or so clones, roughly 74% seen once. Material for sequencing was PBMCs. Receptors were obtained from a man younger than 35 in good health and CMV-seropositive.

This clone was detected a few times. This chain uses TRBV30 with TRBJ1-2, with 7 positions matching TRBD1. V lost 2 bases, J lost 6 bases, and 12 bases stayed unmatched. The germline V gene has CDR1 GTSNPN and CDR2 SVGIG (reference sequence). This CDR3 is 15 amino acids long. CDR3: CAWSYNHRGADGYTF. The CDR3 DNA sequence: TGTGCCTGGAGTTATAACCACAGGGGAGCTGATGGCTACACCTTC.

The rearrangement links TRBV6-5 to TRBJ1-1; D is undetermined. V lost 6 bases to trimming and J lost 3 bases, with 11 bases between them. Germline V lookup: CDR1 MNHEY, CDR2 SVGAGI. CDR3 size: 13 residues. CDR3 protein: CASRPTYYTEAFF. The CDR3 bases are TGTGCCAGCAGACCGACATATTACACTGAAGCTTTCTTT.

The genes are TRBV5-6 and TRBJ2-1; 13 nucleotides align to TRBD2. The CDR3 covers 17 residues. CDR1 is SGHDT, CDR2 YYEEEE, per germline. Trimming cost V 4 bases and J 9 bases; bases outside gene matches: 13. CDR3 nucleotides: TGTGCCAGCAGCATCGGAGGGACTAGCGGGATTTTCGGTGAGCAGTTCTTC. Its protein is CASSIGGTSGIFGEQFF.

This chain joins TRBV7-8 and TRBJ2-7, with TRBD2 matching 12 bases. Germline V gives CDR1 SGHVS, CDR2 FQNEAQ. With V trimmed by 4 bases and J by 6 bases, 4 bases remained unmatched. CDR3 length equals 14 residues. The CDR3 protein is CASSSLTSGGEQYF. The CDR3 DNA reads as TGTGCCAGCAGCTCACTGACTAGCGGGGGCGAGCAGTACTTC.

This rearrangement joins TRBV30 to TRBJ1-5; D uncertain. Trimming pared 2 bases from V and 7 bases from J, leaving 12 bases between. Looked up from germline, CDR1 is GTSNPN and CDR2 is SVGIG (reference sequence). The CDR3 loop spans 13 amino acids. CDR3 region: CAWSYSARQPQHF. The DNA of the CDR3 is TGTGCCTGGAGTTATAGTGCCAGGCAGCCCCAGCATTTT. Combining the CDR3 with reference TRBV30 and TRBJ1-5 gives the whole variable domain SQTIHQWPATLVQPVGSPLSLECTVEGTSNPNLYWYRQAAGRGLQLLFYSVGIGQISSEVPQNLSASRPQDRQFILSSKKLLLSDSGFYLCAWSYSARQPQHFGDGTRLSIL.

This clone was counted between two and nine times. V usage is TRBV27 and J usage is TRBJ2-7, with D maybe TRBD1 (5 bases). Per the germline V gene, CDR1 is MNHEY and CDR2 is SMNVEV (reference sequence). CDR3 length: 12 residues. Trimming took off 7 bases at V and 2 bases at J, with 9 bases between the two ends. CDR3 DNA sequence: TGTGCCAGCACCCAGGACACCTACGAGCAGTACTTC. Its translation: CASTQDTYEQYF.

The CDR3 spells CASSYSGTGGNYGYTF. The DNA of the CDR3 is TGTGCCAGCAGTTACTCGGGGACAGGGGGCAACTATGGCTACACCTTC. The chain has TRBV6-5 and TRBJ1-2, with 12 bases matching TRBD1. Per the germline V gene, CDR1 is MNHEY and CDR2 is SVGAGI. The CDR3 runs 16 residues. The V gene end was trimmed by 0 bases and the J gene end by 2 bases; junction bases not matched to a gene: 1.

The genes are TRBV29-1 and TRBJ2-1, with 12 bases that match TRBD2. Germline values: CDR1 SQVTM, CDR2 ANQGSEA. V trimming: 2 bases; J trimming: 8 bases; junction bases outside the gene matches: 13. The CDR3 loop spans 17 amino acids. In DNA, the CDR3 is TGCAGCGTTGAATTTGCGGCTAGCGGGAGGGCCGGTGATGAGCAGTTCTTC. As protein: CSVEFAASGRAGDEQFF.

About this clone: Relative to the germline gene, one junction end is altered; a read error may explain this. The chain joins TRBV7-7 to TRBJ2-3, with a weak D call TRBD2 (6 bases). The CDR3 contains 14 residues. In germline, CDR1 is SSHAT, CDR2 FNYEAQ (reference sequence). The CDR3, as DNA: TGTGCTAGCAGCTTAGGTAGCGGTGTAGATACGCAGTATTTT. Protein sequence: CASSLGSGVDTQYF. The whole variable domain, filled in from reference TRBV7-7 and TRBJ2-3, reads GAGVSQSPRYKVTKRGQDVTLRCDPISSHATLYWYQQALGQGPEFLTYFNYEAQPDKSGLPSDRFSAERPEGSISTLTIQRTEQRDSAMYRCASSLGSGVDTQYFGPGTRLTVL.

The chain combines TRBV30 with TRBJ2-3, with 9 bases fitting TRBD2. Germline trimming cut 1 base from V and 9 bases from J; bases unmatched to any gene: 8. Germline CDR1 GTSNPN, CDR2 SVGIG (reference sequence). This CDR3 contains 14 residues. The CDR3 here is CAWSGAAGGDTQYF. CDR3 bases: TGTGCCTGGAGTGGGGCGGCGGGGGGGGACACGCAGTATTTT.

Here the CDR3 reads CASSQGLAGGYTGELFF. CDR3 sequence (DNA): TGTGCCAGCAGTCAAGGACTAGCGGGAGGCTACACCGGGGAGCTGTTTTTT. The V call is TRBV5-4, the J call TRBJ2-2; TRBD2 agrees at 14 bases. V shed 5 bases and J 3 bases; nucleotides not matched to a gene: 6. This CDR3 has 17 residues. The V gene's germline CDR1 is SGHNT and CDR2 YYREEE (reference sequence).

The chain has TRBV5-1 and TRBJ2-6; 8 nucleotides line up with TRBD2. The CDR3 is 19 amino acids. Germline lookup yields CDR1 SGHRS and CDR2 YFSETQ. V dropped 0 bases and J dropped 1; count of bases not matched to a gene: 9. CDR3 residues: CASSLAWTGGGSGANVLTF. CDR3 nucleotides: TGCGCCAGCAGCTTGGCCTGGACGGGAGGGGGTTCTGGGGCCAACGTCCTGACTTTC.

V gene TRBV9 combines with J gene TRBJ1-2; no definite D call. Germline V CDR1 and CDR2: SGDLS, YYNGEE. V shed 3 bases and J shed 8 bases, with 17 bases lying between them. This CDR3 has 14 amino acids. The CDR3 sequence: CASSGHSISRGYTF. CDR3 DNA: TGTGCCAGCAGCGGACACTCTATATCAAGAGGCTACACCTTC.

This clone was recorded once. The V and J genes are TRBV12-5 and TRBJ1-3; D not certain. Germline assignment: CDR1 LGHNT and CDR2 FRNRAP. This CDR3 comprises 16 residues. V was trimmed by 1 base and J by 1 base, leaving 11 bases between them. CDR3 nucleotide sequence: TGTGCTAGTGGTTTGGGAGGCCTCCCGTCTGGAAACACCATATATTTT. It is translated as CASGLGGLPSGNTIYF. Full variable domain (outside the CDR3, taken from reference TRBV12-5 and TRBJ1-3): DARVTQTPRHKVTEMGQEVTMRCQPILGHNTVFWYRQTMMQGLELLAYFRNRAPLDDSGMPKDRFSAEMPDATLATLKIQPSEPRDSAVYFCASGLGGLPSGNTIYFGEGSWLTVV.

The chain uses TRBV6-1 and TRBJ1-1, with 9 nucleotides matching TRBD1. This CDR3 spans 15 amino acids. Germline loops: CDR1 MNHNS, CDR2 SASEGT. V trimming: 6 bases; J trimming: 4 bases; junction bases outside the gene matches: 9. For the CDR3, the DNA is TGTGCCAGCAGGAAAGAACAGGGGGCCGGCACTGAAGCTTTCTTT. This translates into CASRKEQGAGTEAFF.

This CDR3 is CASSYATGEQFF. CDR3 coding DNA: TGTGCCAGCAGTTACGCAACAGGGGAACAGTTCTTC. The chain carries TRBV6-5 and TRBJ2-1; 7 bases match TRBD1. After removal of 2 bases from V and 13 bases from J, the junction contained 5 bases not matched to a gene. This CDR3 comprises 12 residues. From germline, CDR1 is MNHEY and CDR2 SVGAGI.

The sample holds one count of this clone. The chain carries TRBV9 and TRBJ2-1; 8 bases are shared with TRBD2. Germline V gene data show CDR1 as SGDLS and CDR2 as YYNGEE. Trimming took 3 bases from V and 3 from J; bases not matched to a gene: 5. This CDR3 spans 15 amino acids. CDR3: CASSASGGLYNEQFF. CDR3 DNA sequence: TGTGCCAGCAGCGCAAGCGGGGGCCTCTACAATGAGCAGTTCTTC.

This chain uses TRBV13 with TRBJ2-2; D is unclear. V lost 0 bases and J 9 bases, leaving 5 bases between the germline ends. Looked up from germline, CDR1 is PRHDT and CDR2 is FYEKMQ (reference sequence). This CDR3 spans 12 amino acids. The chain's CDR3 is CASSLGGRELFF. The CDR3 nucleotides are TGTGCCAGCAGCTTAGGTGGCAGGGAGCTGTTTTTT. Complete variable domain (other parts from reference TRBV13 and TRBJ2-2): AAGVIQSPRHLIKEKRETATLKCYPIPRHDTVYWYQQGPGQDPQFLISFYEKMQSDKGSIPDRFSAQQFSDYHSELNMSSLELGDSALYFCASSLGGRELFFGEGSRLTVL.